The sequence of this TCR beta chain was determined in a study of T cell responses to AZD1222 COVID-19 vaccine. On the study more broadly: Pooled together were second doses at about 4 or about 12 weeks. Study-level results: Targeting of unmutated variant regions was reportedly seen in nearly half of spike-specific TCRs. Clonal diversity was possibly underestimated, and the donors were mostly white British, with more females. Dominant CD4 TCR responses targeted spike regions 160-218 and 743-854.

Notes on this clone: Antigen: not known.

TCRdb keeps only in-frame clones here, not all; method: immunoSEQ multiplex PCR. Here the sample spans more than 100,000 clones, approximately 88% being singletons. The CDR3 covers 12 residues. Germline CDR1 and CDR2: SGDLS and YYNGEE. V was clipped by 3 bases and J by 4 bases, with 2 bases between them. The chain combines TRBV9 with TRBJ2-6; D call uncertain. This TCR came from an adult in good health. The source material was peripheral blood, sampled on day 0 of AZD1222 vaccination. The CDR3, as DNA: TGTGCCAGCAGCGGGGGGGCCAACGTCCTGACTTTC. Translation: CASSGGANVLTF.